The 21 T cell receptor beta chains given below trace back to one sample, sequenced in a study of blood T cell repertoires in COVID-19. Clones were read by immunoSEQ multiplex PCR, and TCRdb kept only the in-frame ones, dropping some. The sample records fewer than 150,000 clones, around three quarters being singletons. The sequenced sample was peripheral blood. The receptor source for this set is a man in his sixties or seventies with acute or convalescent COVID-19.

A few counts support this clone. This chain connects TRBV27 to TRBJ1-6; 7 bases are a match to TRBD1. CDR3 size: 13 residues. Trimming took 7 bases from V and 9 from J; bases not matched to a gene: 6. From germline, CDR1 is MNHEY and CDR2 SMNVEV (reference sequence). The CDR3 loop reads CASTLYRGSPLHF. The CDR3 nucleotides are TGTGCCAGCACGCTGTACAGGGGTTCACCCCTCCACTTT.

CDR3 bases: TGTGCCACCAGCAGGGGGACAGGGGCCTATGGCTACACCTTC. This gives the protein CATSRGTGAYGYTF. The rearrangement joins TRBV15 to TRBJ1-2; 10 bases are shared with TRBD1. This CDR3 comprises 14 residues. V lost 3 bases and J lost 4; bases outside the gene matches: 2. In germline, CDR1 is LNHNV, CDR2 YYDKDF (reference sequence).

Only a few counts were recorded for this clone. The J gene is TRBJ1-1, the V gene TRBV12-3 or TRBV12-4; perhaps TRBD1 as D (5 bases). CDR3 length equals 13 residues. The V gene lost 7 bases and the J gene lost 4 bases, with 13 bases spanning the gap. As DNA, the CDR3 is TGTGCCAGCACCGTACAGGAGAGCACTGAAGCTTTCTTT. It encodes CASTVQESTEAFF.

V usage is TRBV5-4 and J usage is TRBJ1-2; D perhaps matches TRBD1 (6 bases). From germline, CDR1 is SGHNT and CDR2 YYREEE (reference sequence). V was shortened by 5 bases and J by 4 bases, with 18 bases between the two germline ends. There are 15 residues in the CDR3. CDR3 sequence reads: CASRSGQFFGYGYTF. The DNA for the CDR3 is TGTGCCAGCAGATCTGGACAGTTCTTTGGCTATGGCTACACCTTC.

The V call is TRBV10-3, the J call TRBJ2-2; 8 positions agree with TRBD1. Germline loops: CDR1 ENHRY, CDR2 SYGVKD. CDR3 length: 13 residues. After removal of 8 bases from V and 4 bases from J, the junction contained 3 bases not matched to a gene. This chain's CDR3 is CAIGDRSTGELFF. CDR3 DNA: TGTGCCATCGGGGACAGGTCCACCGGGGAGCTGTTTTTT.

The genes are TRBV6-6 and TRBJ1-2; 9 bases line up with TRBD1. With 6 bases clipped from V and 8 bases from J, the junction kept 7 bases outside the gene matches. Germline V gene sequence: CDR1 MNHNY, CDR2 SVGAGI (reference sequence). The CDR3 has 13 amino acids. CDR3 in DNA: TGTGCCAGCAGATTGACAGGGGGAGGAGGCTACACCTTC. The encoded protein is CASRLTGGGGYTF.

The chain links TRBV5-1 to TRBJ2-7, with D possibly being TRBD2 (6 bases). CDR1 SGHRS and CDR2 YFSETQ come from the germline V gene. V was trimmed by 5 bases and J by 2 bases, leaving 11 bases between them. CDR3 size: 13 residues. CDR3 region: CASRRDGAYEQYF. CDR3 DNA: TGCGCCAGCAGGCGGGACGGAGCCTACGAGCAGTACTTC.

The chain has TRBV13 and TRBJ2-2; possible D gene TRBD1, 5 bases. The CDR3 extends over 15 amino acids. V shed 5 bases and J shed 0 bases, with 10 bases lying between them. Germline CDR1 reads PRHDT; CDR2 reads FYEKMQ (reference sequence). Here the CDR3 reads CASSDSSPNTGELFF. CDR3 in DNA: TGTGCCAGCAGCGACAGCTCCCCGAACACCGGGGAGCTGTTTTTT.

This sequence joins TRBV24-1 and TRBJ1-6; TRBD1 agrees at 11 bases. This CDR3 spans 17 amino acids. Trimming cost V 3 bases and J 9 bases; bases outside gene matches: 9. Germline V lookup: CDR1 KGHDR, CDR2 SFDVKD. Written as DNA, the CDR3 is TGTGCCACCAGTGATCTCCCCCCCGGGACAGGGGGTTCACCCCTCCACTTT. Translated: CATSDLPPGTGGSPLHF.

The chain combines TRBV7-6 with TRBJ1-6; D call uncertain. This CDR3 region has 16 residues. V lost 5 bases and J lost 8, with 19 bases in between. CDR1 and CDR2 (germline): SGHVS, FNYEAQ. CDR3 region: CASSLTVATGDSPLHF. The CDR3 DNA reads as TGTGCCAGCAGCCTTACAGTTGCGACCGGCGATTCACCCCTCCACTTT.

The rearrangement links TRBV24-1 to TRBJ2-1, with 14 bases lining up with TRBD2. Germline CDR1 is KGHDR and CDR2 is SFDVKD. This CDR3 comprises 17 residues. V was clipped by 4 bases and J by 11 bases; unmatched bases: 12. The CDR3 DNA follows: TGTGCCACCAGTGAAGCGACCGGGACTAGCGGGAGAACGAAGCAGTTCTTC. It translates to CATSEATGTSGRTKQFF.

The chain links TRBV5-1 to TRBJ1-1; D is perhaps TRBD1 (5 bases). CDR3 size: 14 residues. The V gene's germline CDR1 is SGHRS and CDR2 YFSETQ. Trimming removed 5 bases from V and 5 bases from J, with 16 bases in between. CDR3 DNA sequence: TGCGCCAGCAGACCAGGGTCGGGTGGGACTGAAGCTTTCTTT. Its translation: CASRPGSGGTEAFF.

This rearrangement joins TRBV2 to TRBJ1-2; no firm D call. This CDR3 has 13 amino acids. Germline V CDR1 and CDR2: SNHLY, FYNNEI. Trimming left V 4 bases short and J 5 bases short, with 11 bases between. As DNA, the CDR3 is TGTGCCAGCAGTGTTAACACAGAGTATGGCTACACCTTC. Protein sequence: CASSVNTEYGYTF.

The chain links TRBV6-2 or TRBV6-3 to TRBJ1-1, with D perhaps TRBD1 (6 bases). Per germline, CDR1 MNHEY and CDR2 SVGEGT. CDR3 size: 14 residues. V was cut by 6 bases and J by 1 base, with 12 bases left in between. The CDR3 is CASSADRPNTEAFF. DNA for the CDR3: TGTGCCAGCAGCGCCGACAGGCCGAACACTGAAGCTTTCTTT.

This rearrangement joins TRBV28 to TRBJ2-7, with 9 bases matching TRBD1. CDR1 is MDHEN, CDR2 SYDVKM, per germline. The CDR3 contains 13 residues. V trimming: 6 bases; J trimming: 4 bases; junction bases outside the gene matches: 4. This chain's CDR3 is CASRDDRGYEQYF. CDR3 DNA: TGTGCCAGCAGGGACGACAGGGGGTACGAGCAGTACTTC. The full variable domain, with the rest looked up from reference TRBV28 and TRBJ2-7, is DVKVTQSSRYLVKRTGEKVFLECVQDMDHENMFWYRQDPGLGLRLIYFSYDVKMKEKGDIPEGYSVSREKKERFSLILESASTNQTSMYLCASRDDRGYEQYFGPGTRLTVT.

The DNA of the CDR3 is TGTGCCAGCAGGGCGAGGACAGGGGTGGGTGAGCAGTTCTTC. Translation: CASRARTGVGEQFF. This rearrangement joins TRBV6-5 to TRBJ2-1, with TRBD1 identical over 9 bases. This CDR3 contains 14 residues. From germline, CDR1 is MNHEY and CDR2 SVGAGI. V lost 6 bases, J lost 9 bases, and 9 bases stayed unmatched.

This clone was seen once. J is TRBJ2-5 and V is TRBV11-3, with a tentative D call TRBD2 (5 bases). From germline, CDR1 is SGHNT and CDR2 YENEEA. V shed 3 bases and J shed 2 bases, with 7 bases lying between them. The CDR3 sequence is 13 residues long. CDR3 nucleotides: TGTGCCAGCAGCTTGGGAGTTCAAGAGACCCAGTACTTC. It codes for CASSLGVQETQYF.

This chain connects TRBV28 to TRBJ2-1, with 12 bases matching TRBD2. The CDR3 covers 13 residues. The J segment lost 8 bases and the V segment lost 7 bases, leaving 3 bases of the junction unmatched. Germline CDR1 reads MDHEN; CDR2 reads SYDVKM. DNA of the CDR3: TGTGCCAGCATTCTAGCGGGAGGGGATGAGCAGTTCTTC. Protein: CASILAGGDEQFF.

The CDR3 protein is CASSFLLYEQFF. The CDR3, as DNA: TGTGCCAGCAGTTTTTTGTTATATGAGCAGTTCTTC. The chain employs TRBV28 and TRBJ2-1; D ambiguous. Germline V gene sequence: CDR1 MDHEN, CDR2 SYDVKM. Trimming took 3 bases from V and 8 from J, leaving 8 bases between them. There are 12 residues in the CDR3.

V usage is TRBV2 and J usage is TRBJ2-7; D is perhaps TRBD1 (6 bases). The V end was cut by 4 bases, the J end by 6 bases, with 10 bases between. This CDR3 contains 12 residues. The germline gives CDR1 SNHLY, CDR2 FYNNEI. CDR3 amino acids: CASSGQGLEQYF. The CDR3 region has the DNA TGTGCCAGCAGTGGTCAGGGGCTCGAGCAGTACTTC.

The chain joins TRBV15 to TRBJ2-2, with D perhaps matching TRBD2 (5 bases). Germline loops: CDR1 LNHNV, CDR2 YYDKDF (reference sequence). The CDR3 sequence is 17 residues long. The V end lost 0 bases, the J end lost 6 bases, and 17 bases lay between the germline ends. The CDR3 reads CATSRDPTRDRAGELFF. In DNA, the CDR3 is TGTGCCACCAGCAGAGATCCCACTAGAGATCGGGCCGGGGAGCTGTTTTTT.